These 29 T cell receptor beta chains originate from one sample sequenced in a study of blood T cell repertoires in COVID-19. Profiled with immunoSEQ multiplex PCR; TCRdb holds only in-frame clones, not every one. Of 200,000 to 250,000 clones listed, about three quarters are singletons. Sequenced: peripheral blood. The receptor source for this set is a woman in her 70s with acute or convalescent COVID-19.

The rearrangement links TRBV2 to TRBJ1-5; D is uncertain. This CDR3 is built from 14 residues. V was clipped by 4 bases and J by 0 bases, with 7 bases between them. Germline V gene lookup returns CDR1 SNHLY and CDR2 FYNNEI. CDR3 residues: CASSAADSNQPQHF. The CDR3 bases are TGTGCCAGCAGTGCCGCGGATAGCAATCAGCCCCAGCATTTT.

V and J are TRBV5-1 and TRBJ2-4; D is ambiguous. The CDR3 runs to 20 residues. Looked up from germline, CDR1 is SGHRS and CDR2 is YFSETQ. Trimming shortened V by 3 bases and J by 1 base, and 26 bases separated the two germline ends. The CDR3 bases are TGCGCCAGCAGCTCAATACCGGTTGACGCCCTCGGAGAGGCCAAAAACATTCAGTACTTC. It yields the protein CASSSIPVDALGEAKNIQYF.

The chain recombines TRBV7-6 with TRBJ1-3; 7 nucleotides align to TRBD1. Trimming took 8 bases from V and 2 from J; bases not matched to a gene: 0. Germline V CDR1 and CDR2: SGHVS, FNYEAQ. This CDR3 is 12 amino acids long. The CDR3 sequence is CASGQAGNTIYF. The CDR3 coding sequence is TGTGCCAGCGGACAGGCTGGAAACACCATATATTTT. Drawing the rest from reference TRBV7-6 and TRBJ1-3, the complete variable domain is GAGVSQSPRYKVTKRGQDVALRCDPISGHVSLYWYRQALGQGPEFLTYFNYEAQQDKSGLPNDRFSAERPEGSISTLTIQRTEQRDSAMYRCASGQAGNTIYFGEGSWLTVV.

The genes are TRBV29-1 and TRBJ1-2, with D possibly being TRBD1 (6 bases). This CDR3 is 13 amino acids long. The germline CDR1 and CDR2 sequences are SQVTM and ANQGSEA. V dropped 7 bases and J dropped 0 bases, with 12 bases sitting between them. The CDR3 bases are TGCAGCGGATGGACAGAGACTAACTATGGCTACACCTTC. Translated, it gives CSGWTETNYGYTF.

Remarks on this clone: One junction end disagrees with the germline gene, perhaps due to a read error. The CDR3: CASSPRGNIPPVLF. The CDR3 DNA follows: TGTGCCAGTAGTCCCCGAGGGAACATTCCCCCCGTCCTCTTC. The rearrangement joins TRBV19 to TRBJ2-4, with D perhaps matching TRBD2 (5 bases). CDR3 length equals 14 residues. Per the germline V gene, CDR1 is LNHDA and CDR2 is SQIVND (reference sequence).

CDR3 DNA sequence: TGCGCCAGCAGCTCAAGCGCTCTGACTAGCGGGGGCTACGAGCAGTACTTC. Encoded protein: CASSSSALTSGGYEQYF. The genes are TRBV5-1 and TRBJ2-7, with TRBD2 identical over 12 bases. The J segment lost 3 bases and the V segment lost 3 bases, leaving 10 bases of the junction unmatched. Per germline, CDR1 SGHRS and CDR2 YFSETQ. This CDR3 is built from 17 residues.

This clone was observed a single time. The rearrangement links TRBV15 to TRBJ2-1; tentative D call: TRBD1 (5 bases). V dropped 7 bases and J dropped 4 bases, with 14 bases sitting between them. In germline, CDR1 is LNHNV, CDR2 YYDKDF (reference sequence). The CDR3 has 14 amino acids. Here the CDR3 reads CATTPTATYNEQFF. Here the CDR3 DNA reads TGTGCCACCACGCCGACAGCCACTTACAATGAGCAGTTCTTC.

Of note for this clone: One junction end disagrees with the germline gene, perhaps due to a read error. The V gene is TRBV29-1, the J gene TRBJ1-1, with D unresolved. The CDR3 has 13 residues. Germline CDR1 SQVTM, CDR2 ANQGSEA. CDR3 sequence: CTASRSMNTEAFF. The CDR3 bases are TGTACCGCTTCTAGATCCATGAACACTGAAGCTTTCTTT.

About this clone: At one end the junction does not follow the germline gene, possibly because of a read error. The V call is TRBV7-9, the J call TRBJ2-1, with D perhaps TRBD1 (5 bases). The CDR3 is 12 residues long. Germline CDR1 SEHNR, CDR2 FQNEAQ (reference sequence). As DNA, the CDR3 is TGTGCCAGCAGCTTAGTACAGGCCCCTCTCCTCTTC. This translates into CASSLVQAPLLF.

The chain links TRBV5-6 to TRBJ1-2; TRBD1 is a possible D gene (6 bases). Germline lookup yields CDR1 SGHDT and CDR2 YYEEEE. V lost 5 bases and J lost 6, with 17 bases in between. This CDR3 comprises 14 residues. The CDR3 here is CASSFRTEQNGYTF. CDR3 bases: TGTGCCAGCAGTTTCCGGACAGAGCAGAATGGCTACACCTTC.

This chain joins TRBV6-5 and TRBJ2-7; 7 nucleotides match TRBD1. The CDR3 is made up of 13 amino acids. V was clipped by 5 bases and J by 1 base; unmatched bases: 2. In germline, CDR1 is MNHEY, CDR2 SVGAGI. CDR3 DNA sequence: TGTGCCAGCAGTAGGGACAGATCCTACGAGCAGTACGTC. Translated, it gives CASSRDRSYEQYV.

The chain couples TRBV6-5 to TRBJ1-6; TRBD1 might be the D (6 bases). Germline V lookup: CDR1 MNHEY, CDR2 SVGAGI. The CDR3 covers 15 residues. V was pared by 2 bases and J by 9 bases, with 14 bases between. The CDR3 DNA sequence: TGTGCCAGCAGTTACGGCAGGAAAGGGGGTTCACCCCTCCACTTT. Its translation is CASSYGRKGGSPLHF.

This clone showed up just a few times. The gene calls are TRBV27 and TRBJ2-1, with 15 bases identical to TRBD2. The V gene's germline CDR1 is MNHEY and CDR2 SMNVEV (reference sequence). The trim removed 7 bases at V and 0 bases at J, leaving 10 bases unmatched. This CDR3 region has 19 residues. The CDR3 reads CASTGLGLAGGSSYNEQFF. The CDR3, as DNA: TGTGCCAGCACCGGTCTGGGACTAGCGGGGGGAAGCTCCTACAATGAGCAGTTCTTC.

Written as DNA, the CDR3 is TGCGCCAGCAGCTTAAGGGGGGACAGTTTTCCGTATTTT. Translating gives CASSLRGDSFPYF. The chain recombines TRBV5-1 with TRBJ2-3; D may be TRBD1 (7 bases). V lost 2 bases, J lost 14 bases, and 18 bases lay in between. The CDR3 loop spans 13 amino acids. Germline loops: CDR1 SGHRS, CDR2 YFSETQ.

The J gene is TRBJ2-7, the V gene TRBV5-6; 10 bases are a match to TRBD2. V gave up 4 bases and J gave up 3 bases; unmatched junction bases: 7. The CDR3 contains 15 residues. From germline, CDR1 is SGHDT and CDR2 YYEEEE. CDR3 residues: CASSRSGGVFYEQYF. The CDR3 bases are TGTGCCAGCAGCCGGAGCGGGGGGGTATTCTACGAGCAGTACTTC.

The rearrangement uses TRBV7-2 and TRBJ2-3; TRBD2 matches at 9 bases. CDR1 is SGHTA and CDR2 is FQGNSA in the germline V gene. There are 15 residues in the CDR3. V gave up 3 bases and J gave up 5 bases; unmatched junction bases: 6. The CDR3 DNA reads as TGTGCCAGCAGCTTTGCGGGGGGGCTTGGAGATACGCAGTATTTT. Its protein product is CASSFAGGLGDTQYF. Using reference TRBV7-2 and TRBJ2-3 for the parts outside the CDR3, the full variable domain is GAGVSQSPSNKVTEKGKDVELRCDPISGHTALYWYRQSLGQGLEFLIYFQGNSAPDKSGLPSDRFSAERTGGSVSTLTIQRTQQEDSAVYLCASSFAGGLGDTQYFGPGTRLTVL.

The genes are TRBV9 and TRBJ2-5, with 14 positions matching TRBD2. The CDR3 length is 17 residues. V was clipped by 3 bases and J by 2 bases; unmatched bases: 6. Germline CDR1 reads SGDLS; CDR2 reads YYNGEE. The CDR3 DNA follows: TGTGCCAGCAGCGCCCAACGACTAGCGGGGGGGCAAGAGACCCAGTACTTC. Translating it yields CASSAQRLAGGQETQYF.

The V gene is TRBV24-1, the J gene TRBJ1-4; 7 bases fit TRBD1. The CDR3 is 15 residues long. Losses at the gene ends were 4 bases for V and 7 bases for J; bases not matched to a gene: 8. Germline lookup yields CDR1 KGHDR and CDR2 SFDVKD. In nucleotides, the CDR3 is TGTGCCACCAGTGAAGGGAGGACAGGACTTGAAAAACTGTTTTTT. Translated: CATSEGRTGLEKLFF.

The CDR3, as DNA: TGTGCCAGCAGCGCGAGACTAGCGGGGGTGGAGACCCAGTACTTC. The encoded protein is CASSARLAGVETQYF. V usage is TRBV7-8 and J usage is TRBJ2-5, with TRBD2 identical over 12 bases. The CDR3 totals 15 residues. V lost 5 bases to trimming and J lost 5 bases; unmatched junction nucleotides: 6. Looked up from germline, CDR1 is SGHVS and CDR2 is FQNEAQ. The variable domain in full, completed from reference TRBV7-8 and TRBJ2-5, reads GAGVSQSPRYKVAKRGQDVALRCDPISGHVSLFWYQQALGQGPEFLTYFQNEAQLDKSGLPSDRFFAERPEGSVSTLKIQRTQQEDSAVYLCASSARLAGVETQYFGPGTRLLVL.

The V and J genes are TRBV18 and TRBJ2-7; D is perhaps TRBD1 (6 bases). The CDR3 consists of 14 residues. CDR1 and CDR2 from the germline V gene are KGHSH and LQKENI. Trimming removed 3 bases at V and 2 bases at J, with 11 bases between. As DNA, the CDR3 is TGTGCCAGCTCACCTAAACAGGGACCCTACGAGCAGTACTTC. Protein product: CASSPKQGPYEQYF.

This clone was counted once. V is TRBV7-9 and J is TRBJ1-6, with a tentative D call TRBD1 (6 bases). Germline V gene lookup returns CDR1 SEHNR and CDR2 FQNEAQ (reference sequence). The length of the CDR3 is 14 residues. Trimming took 1 base from V and 9 from J, leaving 10 bases between them. The CDR3 DNA is TGTGCCAGCAGCTTAGACAGGGTATTTTCACCCCTCCACTTT. Translating gives CASSLDRVFSPLHF. The full variable domain, with the rest looked up from reference TRBV7-9 and TRBJ1-6, is DTGVSQNPRHKITKRGQNVTFRCDPISEHNRLYWYRQTLGQGPEFLTYFQNEAQLEKSRLLSDRFSAERPKGSFSTLEIQRTEQGDSAMYLCASSLDRVFSPLHFGNGTRLTVT.

The V call is TRBV11-2, the J call TRBJ1-2; 7 nucleotides line up with TRBD1. This CDR3 is 14 amino acids long. Germline V gene lookup returns CDR1 SGHAT and CDR2 FQNNGV. V was pared by 8 bases and J by 7 bases, with 13 bases of the junction left unmatched. The CDR3, as DNA: TGTGCCAGCTCCAGGGGGTTTAATATGGGTGGCTACACCTTC. The encoded protein is CASSRGFNMGGYTF.

V is TRBV13 and J is TRBJ2-2; D might be TRBD1 (7 bases). This CDR3 is built from 15 residues. The V end lost 3 bases, the J end lost 1 base, and 9 bases lay between the germline ends. Germline V gene data show CDR1 as PRHDT and CDR2 as FYEKMQ (reference sequence). The CDR3 coding sequence is TGTGCCAGCAGCTTGCGGGACAGGAACACCGGGGAGCTGTTTTTT. It codes for CASSLRDRNTGELFF.

This clone was observed once. The sample holds other DNA sequences that translate to the same CDR3. The gene calls are TRBV7-9 and TRBJ2-5; 8 bases agree with TRBD2. V shed 6 bases, J shed 1 base, and the junction held 4 bases outside the gene matches. The germline gives CDR1 SEHNR, CDR2 FQNEAQ (reference sequence). The CDR3 contains 14 residues. The CDR3 coding sequence is TGTGCCAGCAGTCTCGCGGGGGGCCAAGAGACCCAGTACTTC. Protein sequence: CASSLAGGQETQYF.

The V gene is TRBV4-3, the J gene TRBJ2-3; no reliable D call. The CDR3 has 15 residues. Germline V gene data show CDR1 as LGHNA and CDR2 as YSLEER. Trimming removed 0 bases at V and 4 bases at J, with 11 bases between. CDR3 sequence reads: CASSQEDSRADTQYF. CDR3 DNA sequence: TGCGCCAGCAGCCAAGAGGATTCTAGAGCAGATACGCAGTATTTT.

This clone has a handful of counts. V is TRBV5-4 and J is TRBJ2-3; 9 positions agree with TRBD2. The germline V gene has CDR1 SGHNT and CDR2 YYREEE (reference sequence). The CDR3 extends over 15 amino acids. The junction had 2 bases not matched to a gene; V was cut back by 2 bases and J by 1 base. CDR3 nucleotides: TGTGCCAGCAGCTTTAGGACTAGCGGCACAGATACGCAGTATTTT. Protein: CASSFRTSGTDTQYF. Complete variable domain (other parts from reference TRBV5-4 and TRBJ2-3): ETGVTQSPTHLIKTRGQQVTLRCSSQSGHNTVSWYQQALGQGPQFIFQYYREEENGRGNFPPRFSGLQFPNYSSELNVNALELDDSALYLCASSFRTSGTDTQYFGPGTRLTVL.

The chain links TRBV6-2 or TRBV6-3 to TRBJ1-5; D call uncertain. V shed 5 bases and J shed 9 bases, with 14 bases lying between them. The CDR3 contains 13 residues. Germline V gene lookup returns CDR1 MNHEY and CDR2 SVGEGT. The CDR3 sequence: CASSGRRTGPQHF. DNA for the CDR3: TGTGCCAGCAGTGGAAGACGGACTGGGCCCCAGCATTTT.

In its sample, this clone was seen a few times. The V call is TRBV7-2, the J call TRBJ1-2; possibly TRBD1 for D (5 bases). V was cut by 1 base and J by 7 bases, with 10 bases left in between. The length of the CDR3 is 13 residues. Germline V CDR1 and CDR2: SGHTA, FQGNSA. This CDR3 reads CASSLVSQGGYTF. CDR3 DNA: TGTGCCAGCAGCTTAGTGAGTCAGGGTGGCTACACCTTC.

This clone was seen more than once but under ten times. V usage is TRBV7-2 and J usage is TRBJ2-5; TRBD2 matches 8 bases. Germline CDR1 is SGHTA and CDR2 is FQGNSA. V lost 2 bases to trimming and J lost 5 bases; unmatched junction nucleotides: 10. The CDR3 spans 16 residues. The CDR3 DNA is TGTGCCAGCAGCTTAACACGGGGGGGCCTGAAGGAGACCCAGTACTTC. It codes for CASSLTRGGLKETQYF.